The clone carrying this TCR beta chain showed up just a few times. The data belong to a study of T cells in Graves' hyperthyroidism and ophthalmopathy. The length of the CDR3 is 13 residues. Trimming removed 4 bases from V and 1 base from J, with 9 bases in between. Germline CDR1 and CDR2: SGDLS and YYNGEE. RNA transcripts gave rise to amplified TCR beta CDR3 regions. Primed by the HTBI set, a first-round RT-PCR was run on the TCR CDR3. MiXCR, applied by TCRdb to the multiplex PCR reads, yields one record per CDR3 protein. This table has around 500,000 distinct CDR3 sequences, 14% appearing once. The V and J genes are TRBV9 and TRBJ2-7; no firm D call. This TCR was recovered from a woman aged 40-49 years with Graves' hyperthyroidism. The specimen sequenced was blood. The CDR3 loop reads CASSRGHSYEQYF. CDR3 sequence (DNA): TGTGCCAGCAGCCGTGGCCATTCCTACGAGCAGTACTTC. Filled out from reference TRBV9 and TRBJ2-7, the complete variable domain reads DSGVTQTPKHLITATGQRVTLRCSPRSGDLSVYWYQQSLDQGLQFLIQYYNGEERAKGNILERFSAQQFPDLHSELNLSSLELGDSALYFCASSRGHSYEQYFGPGTRLTVT.